A single sample is the source of the 9 T cell receptor beta chains below, sequenced in a study of breast tumors, draining lymph nodes, adjacent tissues. TCRdb called the multiplex PCR reads again in MiXCR, with one record for every CDR3 protein. The table shows about 180,000 distinct CDR3 sequences, with around 33% occurring only once. Axillary draining lymph nodes of breast cancer patients supplied the node samples. Specimen: axillary lymph node tissue. The receptors derive from a female donor with breast cancer. Some clones in this sample may be carry-over from other donors' samples.

This clonotype came up many times. The rearrangement uses TRBV5-1 and TRBJ1-3; TRBD1 matches 7 bases. V was clipped by 3 bases and J by 0 bases; unmatched bases: 0. CDR3 size: 14 residues. Germline loops: CDR1 SGHRS, CDR2 YFSETQ. This chain's CDR3 is CASSWDSSGNTIYF. DNA for the CDR3: TGCGCCAGCAGCTGGGACAGCTCTGGAAACACCATATATTTT.

This clonotype occurred many times. The chain joins TRBV7-9 to TRBJ1-4, with 7 nucleotides matching TRBD1. Germline V CDR1 and CDR2: SEHNR, FQNEAQ (reference sequence). This CDR3 has 16 residues. V shed 5 bases, J shed 5 bases, and the junction held 11 bases outside the gene matches. The CDR3 region has the DNA TGTGCCAGCAGCCCCCAGGCCGGGACAGTAAATGAAAAACTGTTTTTT. This translates into CASSPQAGTVNEKLFF. Based on the CDR3 plus reference TRBV7-9 and TRBJ1-4, the full variable domain is DTGVSQNPRHKITKRGQNVTFRCDPISEHNRLYWYRQTLGQGPEFLTYFQNEAQLEKSRLLSDRFSAERPKGSFSTLEIQRTEQGDSAMYLCASSPQAGTVNEKLFFGSGTQLSVL.

A few counts support this clonotype. Relative to the germline gene, one junction end is altered; a read error may explain this. This sequence joins TRBV6-4 and TRBJ2-1, with D perhaps matching TRBD2 (5 bases). In germline, CDR1 is MRHNA, CDR2 SNTAGT. CDR3 size: 17 residues. The CDR3 sequence: CASSHSVALWSYNEQFF. Written as DNA, the CDR3 is TGTGCCAGCAGTCACTCTGTAGCGCTTTGGTCCTACAATGAGCAGTTCTTC.

This rearrangement joins TRBV5-5 to TRBJ2-5, with 9 bases fitting TRBD2. The V segment lost 4 bases and the J segment 4 bases; nucleotides outside the gene matches: 8. The CDR3 length is 15 residues. The germline V gene has CDR1 SGHKS and CDR2 YYEKEE (reference sequence). CDR3 coding DNA: TGTGCCAGCAGCCATAGCGGGAGTGGTGGAGAGACCCAGTACTTC. Its translation: CASSHSGSGGETQYF.

The chain combines TRBV29-1 with TRBJ2-1, with 7 bases matching TRBD2. CDR1 and CDR2 from the germline V gene are SQVTM and ANQGSEA. The CDR3 extends over 13 amino acids. J was trimmed by 3 bases and V by 8 bases; bases with no gene match: 7. In nucleotides, the CDR3 is TGCAGCACTGCGGGACTATTCTACAATGAGCAGTTCTTC. The encoded protein is CSTAGLFYNEQFF.

This clonotype occurred once. Being one base from a much bigger clone, this may be a read error. The conserved closing phenylalanine or tryptophan is absent in this CDR3, likely reflecting a read error. The CDR3 reads CASSAQLAGGGDTQYS. CDR3 nucleotides: TGTGCCAGCAGTGCCCAACTAGCGGGAGGGGGTGATACGCAGTATTCT. The chain couples TRBV6-2 or TRBV6-3 to TRBJ2-3; TRBD2 aligns across 13 bases. V was clipped by 5 bases and J by 6 bases; unmatched bases: 8. This CDR3 has 16 residues. Looked up from germline, CDR1 is MNHEY and CDR2 is SVGEGT.

At least ten counts were recorded for this clonotype. This chain connects TRBV5-8 to TRBJ1-3; D is undetermined. V shed 0 bases and J shed 0 bases, with 7 bases lying between them. This CDR3 spans 15 amino acids. Germline assignment: CDR1 SGHTS and CDR2 YDEGEE. CDR3 region: CASSLGLFSGNTIYF. For the CDR3, the DNA is TGTGCCAGCAGCTTGGGTCTCTTCTCTGGAAACACCATATATTTT.

The table lists this clonotype with many counts. The rearrangement links TRBV7-2 to TRBJ2-7; D remains ambiguous. The CDR3 has 14 residues. The germline gives CDR1 SGHTA, CDR2 FQGNSA. V lost 4 bases to trimming and J lost 7 bases, with 17 bases between them. The CDR3 DNA sequence: TGTGCCAGCAGCTATACGGGTCGTCTAAGAGAGCAGTACTTC. Translation: CASSYTGRLREQYF.

This clonotype was recorded many times. V is TRBV3-1 and J is TRBJ1-5; D uncertain. Per the germline V gene, CDR1 is LGHDT and CDR2 is YNNKEL (reference sequence). V was clipped by 6 bases and J by 7 bases, with 10 bases between them. The CDR3 consists of 12 residues. CDR3 sequence: CASSSIGQPQHF. CDR3 in DNA: TGTGCCAGCAGTTCTATCGGGCAGCCCCAGCATTTT. Full variable domain (remainder filled in from reference TRBV3-1 and TRBJ1-5): DTAVSQTPKYLVTQMGNDKSIKCEQNLGHDTMYWYKQDSKKFLKIMFSYNNKELIINETVPNRFSPKSPDKAHLNLHINSLELGDSAVYFCASSSIGQPQHFGDGTRLSIL.